The 27 T cell receptor beta chains reported below all come from one sample, sequenced in a study of shared clonotypes between healthy human individuals. Some clones are missing from TCRdb's copy, which holds only in-frame ones; the method was immunoSEQ multiplex PCR. Of 950,000 to 1,100,000 clones detected, approximately 72% appear once; the ten largest clones hold roughly 1.4%. Source material: memory CD4+ T cells sorted from blood. This sample's subset: CD45RA-negative fraction. These receptors came from a man younger than 35 in good health.

The genes are TRBV10-3 and TRBJ1-1; TRBD1 aligns across 12 bases. The CDR3 sequence is 14 residues long. V was clipped by 8 bases and J by 2 bases; unmatched bases: 3. Germline lookup yields CDR1 ENHRY and CDR2 SYGVKD. The CDR3 loop reads CAIGTGGSNTEAFF. As DNA, the CDR3 is TGTGCCATCGGGACAGGGGGCTCAAACACTGAAGCTTTCTTT.

The chain combines TRBV5-1 with TRBJ1-1, with 7 bases matching TRBD1. The CDR3 runs 14 residues. CDR1 SGHRS and CDR2 YFSETQ come from the germline V gene. After removal of 8 bases from V and 2 bases from J, the junction contained 9 bases not matched to a gene. In DNA, the CDR3 is TGCGCCAGTAACTCTGGGACAGCAAACACTGAAGCTTTCTTT. Translation: CASNSGTANTEAFF. The whole variable domain, filled in from reference TRBV5-1 and TRBJ1-1, reads KAGVTQTPRYLIKTRGQQVTLSCSPISGHRSVSWYQQTPGQGLQFLFEYFSETQRNKGNFPGRFSGRQFSNSRSEMNVSTLELGDSALYLCASNSGTANTEAFFGQGTRLTVV.

This clone was seen a handful of times. The gene calls are TRBV27 and TRBJ1-5, with unresolved D. CDR3 length equals 14 residues. V lost 2 bases and J 0 bases, leaving 5 bases between the germline ends. The germline CDR1 and CDR2 sequences are MNHEY and SMNVEV (reference sequence). The CDR3 DNA reads TGTGCCAGCAGTTTAAGCGATAGCAATCAGCCCCAGCATTTT. It is translated as CASSLSDSNQPQHF.

The rearrangement uses TRBV30 and TRBJ2-2; a weak D match, TRBD2 (5 bases). The germline V gene has CDR1 GTSNPN and CDR2 SVGIG (reference sequence). The CDR3 runs to 14 residues. V lost 6 bases, J lost 5 bases, and 16 bases lay in between. CDR3 in DNA: TGTGCCTGTTTGGGCGCGAGGGTTACCGGGGAGCTGTTTTTT. Amino acids: CACLGARVTGELFF.

The chain recombines TRBV2 with TRBJ1-4, with TRBD1 as a possible D gene (5 bases). Looked up from germline, CDR1 is SNHLY and CDR2 is FYNNEI. V shed 6 bases and J shed 4 bases, with 12 bases lying between them. The CDR3 runs 14 residues. The CDR3 reads CASSSAGFNEKLFF. CDR3 coding DNA: TGTGCCAGCAGCTCGGCAGGGTTTAATGAAAAACTGTTTTTT.

The J gene is TRBJ1-3, the V gene TRBV19; the match to TRBD1 covers 7 bases. Germline CDR1 reads LNHDA; CDR2 reads SQIVND (reference sequence). Trimming removed 6 bases from V and 2 bases from J; junction bases left unmatched: 7. The CDR3 has 15 residues. The CDR3 is CASSRNRGAGNTIYF. The DNA for the CDR3 is TGTGCCAGTAGCCGGAACAGGGGAGCTGGAAACACCATATATTTT. The full variable domain, rest sourced from reference TRBV19 and TRBJ1-3, is DGGITQSPKYLFRKEGQNVTLSCEQNLNHDAMYWYRQDPGQGLRLIYYSQIVNDFQKGDIAEGYSVSREKKESFPLTVTSAQKNPTAFYLCASSRNRGAGNTIYFGEGSWLTVV.

The chain combines TRBV11-3 with TRBJ2-1; 15 bases are a match to TRBD2. Germline CDR1 and CDR2: SGHNT and YENEEA. Trimming at V came to 5 bases and at J to 4 bases, leaving 6 bases not matched to a gene. The CDR3 has 17 amino acids. The CDR3 is CASSASGLAGGYNEQFF. The CDR3 coding sequence is TGTGCCAGCAGCGCCTCGGGACTAGCGGGGGGTTACAATGAGCAGTTCTTC.

On this clone itself: This CDR3 is also generated by other DNA sequences in the sample. The rearrangement uses TRBV7-2 and TRBJ2-7, with 7 nucleotides matching TRBD2. The ends lost 1 base at V and 1 base at J; junction bases unmatched: 7. The germline CDR1 and CDR2 sequences are SGHTA and FQGNSA. The CDR3 runs to 16 residues. CDR3 in DNA: TGTGCCAGCAGCTTAGTGAGCGGCGGGAGTTCCTACGAGCAGTACTTC. Amino acids: CASSLVSGGSSYEQYF.

The V call is TRBV7-2, the J call TRBJ1-5; perhaps TRBD1 as D (5 bases). CDR1 and CDR2 (germline): SGHTA, FQGNSA. The CDR3 is 14 residues long. Trimming shortened V by 5 bases and J by 7 bases, and 15 bases separated the two germline ends. CDR3 sequence (DNA): TGTGCCAGCAGCACTGACTCAGGGCGGCAGCCCCAGCATTTT. Encoded protein: CASSTDSGRQPQHF.

For this clone: Other DNA sequences in this sample translate to the same CDR3. J is TRBJ2-7 and V is TRBV18, with D unclear. The germline V and J ends were trimmed by 3 bases and 1 base, with 7 bases remaining between them. There are 13 residues in the CDR3. In germline, CDR1 is KGHSH, CDR2 LQKENI. DNA of the CDR3: TGTGCCAGCTCACCTGGAGCTTCCTACGAGCAGTACTTC. As protein: CASSPGASYEQYF.

The chain's CDR3 is CASSLSTTSSNEQFF. The DNA of the CDR3 is TGCGCCAGCAGCTTGTCGACGACTAGCAGCAATGAGCAGTTCTTC. This chain connects TRBV5-1 to TRBJ2-1; TRBD2 aligns across 7 bases. The CDR3 sequence is 15 residues long. V dropped 1 base and J dropped 6; count of bases not matched to a gene: 7. CDR1 is SGHRS and CDR2 is YFSETQ in the germline V gene.

The chain has TRBV27 and TRBJ2-5; D may correspond to TRBD1 or TRBD2 (5 bases each). Trimming removed 2 bases from V and 4 bases from J, with 11 bases in between. The CDR3 length is 14 residues. Germline lookup yields CDR1 MNHEY and CDR2 SMNVEV (reference sequence). CDR3 in amino acids: CASSLKRDLETQYF. CDR3 DNA: TGTGCCAGCAGTTTAAAAAGGGACCTAGAGACCCAGTACTTC.

The chain combines TRBV7-2 with TRBJ2-7; D uncertain. The CDR3 is 16 residues long. The V gene's germline CDR1 is SGHTA and CDR2 FQGNSA. Trimming removed 1 base from V and 5 bases from J, with 18 bases in between. The CDR3 spells CASSLERIGLAHEQYF. The DNA for the CDR3 is TGTGCCAGCAGCTTAGAGCGTATCGGGTTAGCCCACGAGCAGTACTTC. The complete variable domain, with remaining parts taken from reference TRBV7-2 and TRBJ2-7, reads GAGVSQSPSNKVTEKGKDVELRCDPISGHTALYWYRQSLGQGLEFLIYFQGNSAPDKSGLPSDRFSAERTGGSVSTLTIQRTQQEDSAVYLCASSLERIGLAHEQYFGPGTRLTVT.

V is TRBV30 and J is TRBJ2-1; 14 bases match TRBD2. Trimming at V came to 5 bases and at J to 6 bases, leaving 6 bases not matched to a gene. The germline V gene encodes CDR1 GTSNPN and CDR2 SVGIG (reference sequence). The CDR3 is made up of 15 amino acids. The CDR3 here is CAWARLAGGPNEQFF. The DNA for the CDR3 is TGTGCCTGGGCCAGACTAGCGGGGGGGCCCAATGAGCAGTTCTTC. The full variable domain, with the rest looked up from reference TRBV30 and TRBJ2-1, is SQTIHQWPATLVQPVGSPLSLECTVEGTSNPNLYWYRQAAGRGLQLLFYSVGIGQISSEVPQNLSASRPQDRQFILSSKKLLLSDSGFYLCAWARLAGGPNEQFFGPGTRLTVL.

V gene TRBV27 combines with J gene TRBJ2-7, with 7 bases matching TRBD2. Germline trimming cut 6 bases from V and 3 bases from J; bases unmatched to any gene: 14. CDR1 is MNHEY, CDR2 SMNVEV, per germline (reference sequence). The CDR3 runs to 16 residues. CDR3 residues: CASSRLGRGTLYEQYF. CDR3 DNA: TGTGCCAGCAGCCGCTTGGGGCGGGGGACCCTCTACGAGCAGTACTTC.

DNA for the CDR3: TGTGCCAGCTCACCCACCGAGGGGCGCAGTTATAATTCACCCCTCCACTTT. This gives the protein CASSPTEGRSYNSPLHF. The genes are TRBV18 and TRBJ1-6; tentative D call: TRBD1 (5 bases). CDR1 and CDR2 from the germline V gene are KGHSH and LQKENI. V dropped 3 bases and J dropped 4 bases, with 16 bases sitting between them. CDR3 size: 17 residues.

Remarks on this clone: This CDR3 is also generated by other DNA sequences in the sample. The V call is TRBV5-1, the J call TRBJ2-7, with TRBD1 matching 9 bases. The CDR3 is 14 amino acids. CDR1 is SGHRS, CDR2 YFSETQ, per germline. Unmatched junction bases numbered 4, after V lost 3 bases and J lost 3 bases. The CDR3 loop reads CASSWGQGIYEQYF. The CDR3 DNA sequence: TGCGCCAGCAGCTGGGGACAGGGAATCTACGAGCAGTACTTC.

This chain links TRBV6-1 with TRBJ2-3; a possible D gene is TRBD2 (7 bases). This CDR3 contains 19 residues. The V gene's germline CDR1 is MNHNS and CDR2 SASEGT. Trimming stripped 2 bases from V and 2 bases from J, with 23 bases between. The CDR3 loop is CASSERSRGGGAATDTQYF. CDR3 bases: TGTGCCAGCAGTGAAAGATCTAGGGGGGGCGGAGCGGCCACAGATACGCAGTATTTT.

This clone appeared a single time. The same CDR3 arises from other DNA sequences in this sample as well. The rearrangement links TRBV5-1 to TRBJ2-7; the D is unclear. The V and J ends lost 4 bases and 0 bases respectively, with 11 bases between them. The germline gives CDR1 SGHRS, CDR2 YFSETQ. CDR3 length equals 14 residues. The CDR3 sequence: CASSVTGGSYEQYF. In DNA form, the CDR3 reads TGCGCCAGCAGCGTGACGGGTGGCTCCTACGAGCAGTACTTC.

About this clone: Other DNA sequences in this sample translate to the same CDR3. The rearrangement joins TRBV5-6 to TRBJ2-7; D remains unclear. V was clipped by 0 bases and J by 3 bases, with 4 bases between them. The CDR3 consists of 12 residues. Germline lookup yields CDR1 SGHDT and CDR2 YYEEEE. The CDR3 nucleotides are TGTGCCAGCAGCTTGGAGGGCTACGAGCAGTACTTC. The encoded protein is CASSLEGYEQYF.

This clone was seen just once. The chain links TRBV10-3 to TRBJ2-5; 9 nucleotides align to TRBD1. CDR1 ENHRY and CDR2 SYGVKD come from the germline V gene. The CDR3 extends over 16 amino acids. V lost 4 bases to trimming and J lost 3 bases; unmatched junction nucleotides: 9. The CDR3 DNA follows: TGTGCCATCAGTGGGACAGGGGACGGTGGAAAAGAGACCCAGTACTTC. It codes for CAISGTGDGGKETQYF.

V gene TRBV14 combines with J gene TRBJ2-2; D is unresolved. The CDR3 runs 14 residues. CDR1 is SGHDN and CDR2 is FVKESK in the germline V gene. V lost 4 bases to trimming and J lost 1 base, with 7 bases between them. The CDR3 DNA is TGTGCCAGCAGCCCACACTTGAACACCGGGGAGCTGTTTTTT. This codes for CASSPHLNTGELFF.

Concerning this clone itself: Other DNA sequences from this sample encode an identical CDR3 as well. CDR3 protein: CAWSRPGTDTQYF. In nucleotides, the CDR3 is TGTGCCTGGAGCCGCCCGGGCACAGATACGCAGTATTTT. This chain joins TRBV30 and TRBJ2-3; D not certain. Between the trimmed V and J ends, which lost 3 bases and 1 base, there was a span of 8 bases. Germline V gene data show CDR1 as GTSNPN and CDR2 as SVGIG (reference sequence). The CDR3 consists of 13 residues.

V is TRBV5-5 and J is TRBJ1-1; D is unresolved. In germline, CDR1 is SGHKS, CDR2 YYEKEE (reference sequence). The V and J ends lost 4 bases and 3 bases respectively, with 10 bases between them. This CDR3 region has 13 residues. CDR3 loop: CASSRVWDTEAFF. DNA of the CDR3: TGTGCCAGCAGCAGGGTCTGGGACACTGAAGCTTTCTTT.

The chain recombines TRBV6-5 with TRBJ2-7; 9 nucleotides match TRBD2. This CDR3 is built from 15 residues. V was pared by 6 bases and J by 0 bases, with 6 bases of the junction left unmatched. The germline V gene has CDR1 MNHEY and CDR2 SVGAGI. The CDR3 sequence is CASRTERGVSYEQYF. The CDR3 DNA reads TGTGCCAGCAGGACTGAGCGGGGGGTCTCCTACGAGCAGTACTTC.

This chain joins TRBV5-1 and TRBJ2-7; D is possibly TRBD2 (6 bases). CDR1 is SGHRS, CDR2 YFSETQ, per germline. The CDR3 consists of 13 residues. V lost 2 bases and J lost 6, with 12 bases in between. The CDR3: CASSFGGVGEQYF. In DNA, the CDR3 is TGCGCCAGCAGCTTCGGGGGAGTGGGCGAGCAGTACTTC. The whole variable domain, filled in from reference TRBV5-1 and TRBJ2-7, reads KAGVTQTPRYLIKTRGQQVTLSCSPISGHRSVSWYQQTPGQGLQFLFEYFSETQRNKGNFPGRFSGRQFSNSRSEMNVSTLELGDSALYLCASSFGGVGEQYFGPGTRLTVT.

V usage is TRBV30 and J usage is TRBJ1-3; D remains unclear. V lost 2 bases and J 6 bases, leaving 17 bases between the germline ends. This CDR3 spans 15 amino acids. The germline gives CDR1 GTSNPN, CDR2 SVGIG (reference sequence). As DNA, the CDR3 is TGTGCCTGGAGTCCCCAGGTGGGCTCATTAAACACCATATATTTT. Protein product: CAWSPQVGSLNTIYF.